This T cell receptor (beta chain) was identified in a study of cytomegalovirus exposure and HLA in healthy donors. Whole-study results and caveats: Researchers counted roughly 160 TCR beta chains as cytomegalovirus-associated. In a later analysis, HLA-associated beta chains showed higher expansion and lower generation probabilities than comparable chains.

This CDR3 is 12 amino acids long. Losses at the gene ends were 11 bases for V and 3 bases for J; bases not matched to a gene: 5. Germline V gene sequence: CDR1 LNHNV, CDR2 YYDKDF (reference sequence). Concerning this clone itself: Its matching antigen is unknown.

The primer mix had 60 Vbeta and 13 Jbeta primers. Original handling: Later, tens of millions of unique TCR beta chains were counted in an analysis, and about 10 million of them were shared. Clones were sequenced by immunoSEQ multiplex PCR, and TCRdb holds only the in-frame ones, with some missing. The V and J calls and clone size are taken from that table; D and trimming were inferred from the DNA. This sample yields approximately 250,000 clones, of which around 80% are seen a single time; 0.4% to 0.6% belongs to the top ten. The V gene is TRBV15, the J gene TRBJ1-1; 8 bases map to TRBD1. The sequence derives from a boy aged 10-17 years in good health and CMV-seronegative. Material: PBMCs. The DNA of the CDR3 is TGTGCCGTGGGACAGGACGACACTGAAGCTTTCTTT. Protein: CAVGQDDTEAFF.